This TCR beta chain originates from a study of cytomegalovirus exposure and HLA in healthy donors. Germline CDR1 MNHNY, CDR2 SVGAGI (reference sequence). J lost 6 bases, V lost 2 bases, and 3 bases had no gene match. The CDR3 length is 13 residues. The PCR ran on 60 Vbeta and 13 Jbeta primers. The assay was immunoSEQ multiplex PCR, and TCRdb's table has in-frame clones only and misses some. The listing records approximately 110,000 clones. Whole-study findings and limits: When a later analysis compared HLA-associated TCR beta chains with equally common others, the HLA-associated chains turned out to be more clonally expanded and to have lower generation probabilities.

A note on this clone: The antigen is not known.

The gene calls are TRBV6-6 and TRBJ1-2, with 7 bases aligning to TRBD1. This TCR came from a man in his forties in good health and CMV-seronegative. The sample was PBMCs. The CDR3 region is CASSYDRVNGYTF. The CDR3, as DNA: TGTGCCAGCAGTTACGACAGGGTGAATGGCTACACCTTC.